This TCR beta chain was documented in a study of technical replicates of blood from several donors. TCRdb's table, derived via immunoSEQ multiplex PCR, lists solely in-frame clones and lacks some. Of 50,000 to 70,000 clones listed, 75% to 90% are singletons. The material sequenced was PBMCs. This clonotype was sampled from a human donor in good health. Some clones in this sample may be carry-over from other donors' samples.

The CDR3 region is CASSVATGGLYGYTF. The CDR3 coding sequence is TGTGCCAGCAGCGTAGCTACGGGAGGCCTCTATGGCTACACCTTC. The chain combines TRBV9 with TRBJ1-2, with no clear D. The CDR3 has 15 residues. V was shortened by 0 bases and J by 4 bases, with 13 bases between the two germline ends. Germline V lookup: CDR1 SGDLS, CDR2 YYNGEE.